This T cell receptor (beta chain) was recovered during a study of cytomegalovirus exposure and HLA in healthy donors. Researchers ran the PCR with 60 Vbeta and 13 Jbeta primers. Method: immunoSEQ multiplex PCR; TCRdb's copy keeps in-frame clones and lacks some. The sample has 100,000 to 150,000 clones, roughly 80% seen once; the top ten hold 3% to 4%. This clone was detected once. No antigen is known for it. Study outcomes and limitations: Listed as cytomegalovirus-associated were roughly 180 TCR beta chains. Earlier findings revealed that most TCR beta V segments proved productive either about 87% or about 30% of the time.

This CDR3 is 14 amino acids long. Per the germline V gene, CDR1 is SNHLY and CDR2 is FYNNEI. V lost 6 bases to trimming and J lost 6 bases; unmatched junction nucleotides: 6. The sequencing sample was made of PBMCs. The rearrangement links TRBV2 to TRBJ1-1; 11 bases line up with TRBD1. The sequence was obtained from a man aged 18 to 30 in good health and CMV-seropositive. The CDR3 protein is CASSQDRGRSEAFF. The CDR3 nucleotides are TGTGCCAGCAGCCAGGACAGGGGGCGTTCTGAAGCTTTCTTT.